The 4 T cell receptor beta chains given below trace back to one sample, sequenced in a study of control samples from healthy donors and cancer patients. Profiled with immunoSEQ multiplex PCR; TCRdb holds only in-frame clones, not every one. This table has about 130,000 clones, over 85% appearing once. Sequencing was performed on blood. These receptors were obtained from a man between 18 and 29 years old in good health.

The chain uses TRBV4-1 and TRBJ2-3, with 8 nucleotides matching TRBD2. Germline V gene data show CDR1 as MGHRA and CDR2 as YSYEKL. The length of the CDR3 is 12 residues. With V trimmed by 3 bases and J by 10 bases, 3 bases remained unmatched. CDR3 amino acids: CASSHTGGAQYF. The CDR3 region has the DNA TGCGCCAGCAGCCACACCGGGGGGGCGCAGTATTTT.

The chain couples TRBV9 to TRBJ1-6; weak D call: TRBD1 (6 bases). The germline V gene encodes CDR1 SGDLS and CDR2 YYNGEE. CDR3 size: 16 residues. V gave up 3 bases and J gave up 10 bases, with 20 bases separating them. The CDR3 loop is CASSGKVQGVESPLHF. The CDR3 DNA sequence: TGTGCCAGCAGCGGGAAGGTACAGGGCGTAGAATCACCCCTCCACTTT.

The rearrangement links TRBV10-3 to TRBJ1-1, with D uncertain. This CDR3 has 13 residues. Germline-derived CDR1 and CDR2 are ENHRY and SYGVKD. Trimming took off 3 bases at V and 3 bases at J, with 8 bases between the two ends. In DNA form, the CDR3 reads TGTGCCATCAGTGAAAGCGTGGACACTGAAGCTTTCTTT. This codes for CAISESVDTEAFF.

The chain couples TRBV12-3 or TRBV12-4 to TRBJ2-5, with D unclear. This CDR3 region has 12 residues. The V end was cut by 8 bases, the J end by 7 bases, with 14 bases between. The CDR3 reads CASHDGSGTQYF. The CDR3 DNA is TGTGCCAGCCACGACGGTTCGGGGACCCAGTACTTC.